This T cell receptor beta chain was observed in a study of blood T cell repertoires in COVID-19. About the study: Sources were T cells, B-cell-depleted T cells, or PBMCs; the material itself was cDNA or gDNA.

The CDR3 loop spans 17 amino acids. Germline V lookup: CDR1 PRHDT, CDR2 FYEKMQ (reference sequence). Trimming removed 0 bases at V and 0 bases at J, with 15 bases between. Under the authors' procedure: Amplification of reference gene primers was used by the study to estimate nucleated cell counts. Profiling relied on immunoSEQ multiplex PCR, and the TCRdb table lists in-frame clones only, not all of them. For V, J and clone size, that table is used; D and trimming come from the DNA. The data hold approximately 270,000 clones, with 85% to 90% observed a single time. This TCR derives from a woman aged 60-70 years who had recovered from COVID-19. The sequencing sample was made of PBMCs or T cells enriched from blood (not recorded which). J is TRBJ2-7 and V is TRBV13, with D possibly matching TRBD1 (5 bases). The CDR3 region has the DNA TGTGCCAGCAGCTTAGGCCTGCAGGGTCTGAGCTCCTACGAGCAGTACTTC. It specifies CASSLGLQGLSSYEQYF.